This record looks at one T cell receptor (beta chain) sequence and its context. Its antigen is not known. Deletions cut 2 bases from V and 0 bases from J, with 7 bases between. The germline V gene has CDR1 SGHVS and CDR2 FQNEAQ. The CDR3 contains 15 residues. The sample originates from a study of cytomegalovirus exposure and HLA in healthy donors. At the level of the study: A data release that came early held roughly 90 million unique TCRs from HLA-typed donors. Notes on the study in general: Rare TCR sequences dominated, though some public TCRs recurred in many donors. Later analysis associated a missense DCLRE1C variant with TCR beta V- and J-gene trimming.

PCR was performed using 60 Vbeta and 13 Jbeta primers. Sequenced by immunoSEQ multiplex PCR; TCRdb stores in-frame clones only, minus some. The table has about 190,000 clones, roughly 79% seen once. V gene TRBV7-8 combines with J gene TRBJ2-2, with D perhaps matching TRBD1 (6 bases). Sequencing used PBMCs. The receptor was isolated from a woman aged 18-29 years in good health and CMV-seronegative. For the CDR3, the DNA is TGTGCCAGCAGCTTAAGGACAGCGAACACCGGGGAGCTGTTTTTT. Amino acid sequence: CASSLRTANTGELFF.